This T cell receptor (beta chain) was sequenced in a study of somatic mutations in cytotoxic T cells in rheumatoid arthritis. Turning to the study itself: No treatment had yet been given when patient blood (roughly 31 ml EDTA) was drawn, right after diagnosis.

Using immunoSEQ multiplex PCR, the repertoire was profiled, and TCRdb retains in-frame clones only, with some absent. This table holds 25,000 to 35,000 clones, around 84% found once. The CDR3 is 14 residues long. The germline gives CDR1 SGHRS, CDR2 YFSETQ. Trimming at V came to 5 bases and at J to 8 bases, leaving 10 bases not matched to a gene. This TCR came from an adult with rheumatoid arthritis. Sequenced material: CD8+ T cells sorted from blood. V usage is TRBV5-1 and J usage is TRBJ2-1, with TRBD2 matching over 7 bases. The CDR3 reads CASRFSGRPDEQFF. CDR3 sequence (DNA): TGCGCCAGCAGATTTTCCGGGAGGCCGGATGAGCAGTTCTTC. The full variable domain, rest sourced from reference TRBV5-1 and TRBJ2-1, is KAGVTQTPRYLIKTRGQQVTLSCSPISGHRSVSWYQQTPGQGLQFLFEYFSETQRNKGNFPGRFSGRQFSNSRSEMNVSTLELGDSALYLCASRFSGRPDEQFFGPGTRLTVL.